A selection of T cell receptor beta chains follows, all from one sample in a study of T cells in localized non-small cell lung cancer. Some clones are missing from TCRdb's copy, which holds only in-frame ones; the method was immunoSEQ multiplex PCR. The sample has about 9,800 clones; around two fifths are singletons. The sample here was lymph node tissue, taken before any cancer treatment. These receptors were collected from a woman between 40 and 69 years old with stage I lung adenocarcinoma. Both conserved end residues are trimmed from each CDR3. A clone size is listed for some rows: how often the clone was seen (once, few, many), or a class if it is expanded.

>.|TRBJ2-2|TRBV18
ASSPRRQPLNTGELF
>.|TRBJ2-5|TRBV15
ATSRGTNQETQY
>.|TRBJ1-1|TRBV19
ASRPTGTLNVGAF
>.|TRBJ2-6|TRBV7-7
ASSLDGISVGRNVLT
>.|TRBJ2-2|TRBV19
ASTTGGELF
>.|TRBJ1-2|TRBV18
ASSPLPQLYGYT
>.|TRBJ1-4|TRBV9
ASSLPGSQEKLF
>.|TRBJ2-3|TRBV19
ASSIAGDTDTQY
>medium-sized|TRBJ2-7|TRBV11-3
ASSPQLGRTYEQY
>few|TRBJ2-1|TRBV19
ASSHRGGNNEQF
>.|TRBJ2-1|TRBV6-8
ASSRQGTLENEQF
>.|TRBJ1-4|TRBV11-3
ASSWGTGSWEKLF
>.|TRBJ2-7|TRBV6-7
ASSERGASYEQY
>.|TRBJ1-3|TRBV29-1
SVVGESLGNTIY
>.|TRBJ2-7|TRBV18
ASSPGTASNEQY
>.|TRBJ1-6|TRBV19
ASTTQGTYNSPLH
>few|TRBJ1-6|TRBV7-5
ASSLESLRNSPLH
>.|TRBJ2-3|TRBV5-1
ASSQSPSTDTQY
>.|TRBJ1-5|TRBV6-8
ASSLYRASNQPQH
>.|TRBJ2-3|TRBV5-1
ASSPGTVTDTQY
>.|TRBJ1-4|TRBV30
AWGKYPGGVNEKLF
>few|TRBJ1-2|TRBV9
ASNQGTATYGYT
>few|TRBJ1-2|TRBV19
ASSIGRGIRGYT
>.|TRBJ1-2|TRBV25-1
ASSESGGIDGYT
>many|TRBJ2-7|TRBV6-8
ASTWLRRGVTYEQY
>.|TRBJ2-1|TRBV18
ASSPPKTLKGNEQF
>.|TRBJ2-3|TRBV11-3
ASSLTLGGADTQY
>few|TRBJ2-7|TRBV6-8
ASSYASYEQY
>.|TRBJ2-5|TRBV19
ASSTTRQETQY
>few|TRBJ2-7|TRBV4-1
ASSPDRGPFEQY
>.|TRBJ1-1|TRBV18
ASSPPTDLNTEAF
>medium-sized|TRBJ1-2|TRBV6-8
ASSETGQGGGYT
>.|TRBJ2-3|TRBV25-1
ASRWGGRGADTQY
>few|TRBJ2-1|TRBV19
ASSASPRGEQF
>few|TRBJ2-3|TRBV19
ASSITPRGTQY
>.|TRBJ2-1|TRBV5-1
ASSLVQGIFDEQF
>.|TRBJ2-5|TRBV19
ASSIDPDWPQY
>.|TRBJ1-3|TRBV18
ASSLDSFSGNTIY
>.|TRBJ2-7|TRBV7-2
ASSPRGGGEQY
>.|TRBJ1-2|TRBV28
ASSLRQGRYGYT
>.|TRBJ1-2|TRBV18
ASSPPTPGYGYT
>.|TRBJ1-3|TRBV4-1
ASSQGAGGVGASGNTIY
>.|TRBJ1-5|TRBV6-8
ASSVLSNQPQH
>few|TRBJ1-3|TRBV19
ASSTGQEYSGNTIY
>.|TRBJ2-6|TRBV30
AWNPGGAAGANVLT
>few|TRBJ2-7|TRBV9
ASSVDWGAHEQY
>.|TRBJ2-7|TRBV19
ASSARQGLYEQY
>few|TRBJ2-7|TRBV14
AAGRNSVGYEQY
>few|TRBJ1-6|TRBV25-1
ASSEYKDNSPLH
>.|TRBJ2-5|TRBV25-1
ASSEYGLARGPETQY
>.|TRBJ2-1|TRBV19
ASTLIAGGYNEQF
>.|TRBJ1-4|TRBV7-5
ASSTRRQGEKLF